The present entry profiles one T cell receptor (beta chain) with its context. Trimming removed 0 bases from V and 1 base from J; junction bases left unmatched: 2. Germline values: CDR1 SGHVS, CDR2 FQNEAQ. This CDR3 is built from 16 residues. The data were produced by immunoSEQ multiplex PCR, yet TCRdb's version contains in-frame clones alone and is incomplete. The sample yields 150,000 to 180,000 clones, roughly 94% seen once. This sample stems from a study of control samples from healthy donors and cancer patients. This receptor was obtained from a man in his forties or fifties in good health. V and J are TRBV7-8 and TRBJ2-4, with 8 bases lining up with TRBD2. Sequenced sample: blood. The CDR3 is CASSLAGRVAKNIQYF. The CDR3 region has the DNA TGTGCCAGCAGCTTAGCCGGGAGGGTGGCCAAAAACATTCAGTACTTC.